The 26 T cell receptor beta chains below come from one sample, sequenced in a study of vaccination effects on CD4 cells after COVID-19. Antigens of these TCRs are unknown. Profiled with immunoSEQ multiplex PCR; TCRdb holds only in-frame clones, not every one. The table lists roughly 23,000 clones, around 72% of them singletons, with approximately 10% in the top ten. Pools of viral peptides were used by the ViraFEST assay to expand antigen-specific CD4+ T cells ahead of sequencing. Once cultured for roughly 10 days, the cells underwent separation to obtain CD4+ T cells. The sample consisted of CD4+ T cells from PBMCs cultured with HCoV-229E spike peptides, taken before COVID-19 vaccination. The receptors here all came from a human donor who received a COVID-19 vaccine.

This clone has a single count. The CDR3 nucleotides read TGTGCCAGCAGCCAAATGATGAGCTCCTACGAGCAGTACTTC. This sequence encodes CASSQMMSSYEQYF. The chain couples TRBV3-1 (or the pseudogene TRBV3-2) to TRBJ2-7, with no clear D. The CDR3 has 14 residues. V was clipped by 2 bases and J by 0 bases, with 8 bases between them. Looked up from germline, CDR1 is LGHDT and CDR2 is YNNKEL (reference sequence).

This clone was counted a few times. The rearrangement links TRBV5-4 to TRBJ1-2, with D uncertain. CDR1 and CDR2 (germline): SGHNT, YYREEE (reference sequence). V was trimmed by 0 bases and J by 3 bases, leaving 3 bases between them. The length of the CDR3 is 12 residues. For the CDR3, the DNA is TGTGCCAGCAGCTTGGCCTACTATGGCTACACCTTC. Translating gives CASSLAYYGYTF.

The chain uses TRBV2 and TRBJ2-1; 8 bases agree with TRBD1. CDR1 and CDR2 (germline): SNHLY, FYNNEI. V was clipped by 6 bases and J by 1 base; unmatched bases: 5. CDR3 size: 15 residues. In nucleotides, the CDR3 is TGTGCCAGCAGCGCCGACAGGGGTTCCTACAATGAGCAGTTCTTC. Translating it yields CASSADRGSYNEQFF.

The chain couples TRBV7-8 to TRBJ1-2, with 7 nucleotides matching TRBD1. The germline CDR1 and CDR2 sequences are SGHVS and FQNEAQ. The V gene end was trimmed by 5 bases and the J gene end by 6 bases; junction bases not matched to a gene: 3. The CDR3 covers 12 residues. The CDR3 DNA sequence: TGTGCCAGCAGCACGGGGACAGATGGCTACACCTTC. It translates to CASSTGTDGYTF.

This clone has just one count. The chain recombines TRBV19 with TRBJ1-4; D remains ambiguous. The CDR3 runs to 15 residues. The V gene's germline CDR1 is LNHDA and CDR2 SQIVND (reference sequence). Trimming took 5 bases from V and 0 from J, leaving 10 bases between them. This chain's CDR3 is CASSPGETTNEKLFF. The CDR3 region has the DNA TGTGCCAGTAGTCCGGGTGAAACAACTAATGAAAAACTGTTTTTT.

The chain employs TRBV25-1 and TRBJ2-1; TRBD2 matches at 10 bases. CDR3 length equals 15 residues. Germline V gene lookup returns CDR1 MGHDK and CDR2 SYGVNS. V trimming: 6 bases; J trimming: 4 bases; junction bases outside the gene matches: 6. The CDR3 is CASRQAGGIYNEQFF. Written as DNA, the CDR3 is TGTGCCAGCAGACAAGCGGGAGGGATTTACAATGAGCAGTTCTTC.

This rearrangement joins TRBV18 to TRBJ2-7; no clear D gene. V was shortened by 6 bases and J by 2 bases, with 8 bases between the two germline ends. The CDR3 spans 12 residues. Germline V gene sequence: CDR1 KGHSH, CDR2 LQKENI. The CDR3 loop is CASSTDTYEQYF. DNA for the CDR3: TGTGCCAGCTCCACTGATACCTACGAGCAGTACTTC.

This rearrangement joins TRBV7-8 to TRBJ2-1; D gene uncertain. The CDR3 has 15 amino acids. The germline V gene has CDR1 SGHVS and CDR2 FQNEAQ. Trimming stripped 2 bases from V and 0 bases from J, with 8 bases between. CDR3 DNA sequence: TGTGCCAGCAGCTTACCCCAGAGCTCCTACAATGAGCAGTTCTTC. It translates to CASSLPQSSYNEQFF.

V usage is TRBV29-1 and J usage is TRBJ2-1, with TRBD1 identical over 7 bases. The length of the CDR3 is 15 residues. V lost 2 bases and J lost 8; bases outside the gene matches: 12. Germline V gives CDR1 SQVTM, CDR2 ANQGSEA. This CDR3 is CSVEKGDRLLDEQFF. CDR3 DNA sequence: TGCAGCGTTGAAAAGGGGGACAGACTACTTGATGAGCAGTTCTTC.

The V gene is TRBV7-9, the J gene TRBJ2-7; tentatively, D is TRBD1 or TRBD2 (5 bases each). Germline CDR1 SEHNR, CDR2 FQNEAQ (reference sequence). Trimming took off 1 base at V and 11 bases at J, with 12 bases between the two ends. There are 12 residues in the CDR3. CDR3 protein: CASSLGGRGEYF. The CDR3 DNA sequence: TGTGCCAGCAGCTTAGGAGGTCGAGGGGAGTACTTC.

V and J are TRBV2 and TRBJ2-4; weak D call: TRBD1 (5 bases). Trimming took 2 bases from V and 0 from J, leaving 14 bases between them. CDR3 length: 17 residues. Germline V gene sequence: CDR1 SNHLY, CDR2 FYNNEI. For the CDR3, the DNA is TGTGCCAGCAGTGAACGGACAACAGCATTAGCCAAAAACATTCAGTACTTC. This sequence encodes CASSERTTALAKNIQYF.

This clone was seen only a few times. Other nucleotide sequences in the sample specify the same CDR3. The V and J genes are TRBV12-3 or TRBV12-4 and TRBJ1-5; D is uncertain. The CDR3 extends over 13 amino acids. Trimming removed 0 bases from V and 4 bases from J, with 4 bases in between. The CDR3 bases are TGTGCCAGCAGTTTAGCGGAGAATCAGCCCCAGCATTTT. Translated: CASSLAENQPQHF.

A few counts support this clone. This chain uses TRBV5-1 with TRBJ2-2; D is uncertain. The ends were cut back, 1 base at V and 0 bases at J, with 7 bases in the middle. CDR1 and CDR2 from the germline V gene are SGHRS and YFSETQ. The CDR3 sequence is 15 residues long. The CDR3 loop reads CASSLTAANTGELFF. CDR3 nucleotides: TGCGCCAGCAGCTTGACAGCTGCGAACACCGGGGAGCTGTTTTTT.

V usage is TRBV5-6 and J usage is TRBJ1-3; tentative D call: TRBD1 (5 bases). V was clipped by 1 base and J by 4 bases, with 6 bases between them. This CDR3 is built from 13 residues. Germline values: CDR1 SGHDT, CDR2 YYEEEE. CDR3 nucleotide sequence: TGTGCCAGCAGCTTGTGGGGCGGAAACACCATATATTTT. Amino acids: CASSLWGGNTIYF.

This clone has a handful of counts. The chain joins TRBV4-2 to TRBJ2-5, with D hard to call. Per the germline V gene, CDR1 is LGHNA and CDR2 is YNFKEQ. Trimming cost V 1 base and J 1 base, with 4 bases left between them. This CDR3 has 13 residues. The CDR3 DNA sequence: TGTGCCAGCAGCCAAGTCCCCCAAGAGACCCAGTACTTC. It yields the protein CASSQVPQETQYF.

The chain links TRBV5-1 to TRBJ2-7, with TRBD1 matching over 8 bases. CDR1 and CDR2 (germline): SGHRS, YFSETQ. The V segment lost 4 bases and the J segment 2 bases; nucleotides outside the gene matches: 8. There are 15 residues in the CDR3. CDR3 in amino acids: CASSPQTGVPYEQYF. The CDR3, as DNA: TGCGCCAGCAGCCCCCAGACAGGGGTACCCTACGAGCAGTACTTC.

This clone came up a few times. CDR3 DNA: TGTGCCAGTTCACAGGGGTTAGGAAACACCATATATTTT. Translating it yields CASSQGLGNTIYF. The chain combines TRBV19 with TRBJ1-3; 7 bases are shared with TRBD1. V lost 8 bases and J lost 4; bases outside the gene matches: 5. Germline CDR1 and CDR2: LNHDA and SQIVND (reference sequence). The CDR3 is made up of 13 amino acids. Drawing the rest from reference TRBV19 and TRBJ1-3, the complete variable domain is DGGITQSPKYLFRKEGQNVTLSCEQNLNHDAMYWYRQDPGQGLRLIYYSQIVNDFQKGDIAEGYSVSREKKESFPLTVTSAQKNPTAFYLCASSQGLGNTIYFGEGSWLTVV.

The chain is built from TRBV9 and TRBJ2-1; 9 bases match TRBD2. Losses at the gene ends were 0 bases for V and 12 bases for J; bases not matched to a gene: 10. In germline, CDR1 is SGDLS, CDR2 YYNGEE. There are 15 residues in the CDR3. The CDR3 here is CASSVGGRGGQLQFF. CDR3 nucleotides: TGTGCCAGCAGCGTAGGAGGGCGGGGGGGCCAGTTGCAGTTCTTC.

The rearrangement uses TRBV5-4 and TRBJ2-3; the match to TRBD2 covers 9 bases. CDR1 and CDR2 from the germline V gene are SGHNT and YYREEE (reference sequence). This CDR3 comprises 15 residues. Trimming removed 4 bases from V and 1 base from J; junction bases left unmatched: 4. This CDR3 reads CASSPAGGGTDTQYF. CDR3 DNA sequence: TGTGCCAGCAGCCCCGCGGGGGGGGGCACAGATACGCAGTATTTT.

The rearrangement links TRBV27 to TRBJ1-6; TRBD1 matches 7 bases. V was pared by 3 bases and J by 10 bases, with 18 bases of the junction left unmatched. CDR3 length: 18 residues. Per germline, CDR1 MNHEY and CDR2 SMNVEV (reference sequence). CDR3 nucleotide sequence: TGTGCCAGCAGTTTTTCTTCCCCCGGCAGGGGGTCAGGGTCACCCCTCCACTTT. It specifies CASSFSSPGRGSGSPLHF.

V gene TRBV11-2 combines with J gene TRBJ2-4; D is undetermined. V dropped 1 base and J dropped 10 bases, with 11 bases sitting between them. The CDR3 runs 13 residues. Germline V lookup: CDR1 SGHAT, CDR2 FQNNGV. The CDR3 sequence is CASSLVPGQIQYF. CDR3 nucleotide sequence: TGTGCCAGCAGCTTAGTCCCAGGCCAAATTCAGTACTTC.

The V gene is TRBV2, the J gene TRBJ2-7; D call uncertain. CDR1 and CDR2 from the germline V gene are SNHLY and FYNNEI. V lost 8 bases and J lost 2, with 16 bases in between. This CDR3 is built from 14 residues. The CDR3: CASQWSGQTYEQYF. The DNA of the CDR3 is TGTGCCAGCCAGTGGTCAGGTCAAACCTACGAGCAGTACTTC. Variable domain in full (rest from reference TRBV2 and TRBJ2-7): EPEVTQTPSHQVTQMGQEVILRCVPISNHLYFYWYRQILGQKVEFLVSFYNNEISEKSEIFDDQFSVERPDGSNFTLKIRSTKLEDSAMYFCASQWSGQTYEQYFGPGTRLTVT.

This chain connects TRBV7-9 to TRBJ1-3, with no clear D. Deletions cut 2 bases from V and 1 base from J, with 9 bases between. Germline V CDR1 and CDR2: SEHNR, FQNEAQ (reference sequence). The CDR3 runs 15 residues. The CDR3 here is CASSLRGNSGNTIYF. In DNA, the CDR3 is TGTGCCAGCAGCTTACGGGGTAATTCTGGAAACACCATATATTTT.

The V and J genes are TRBV25-1 and TRBJ2-3; D is uncertain. CDR3 length: 14 amino acids. With 5 bases removed from V and 2 bases from J, the gap between germline ends came to 11 bases. The germline CDR1 and CDR2 sequences are MGHDK and SYGVNS. The CDR3 coding sequence is TGTGCCAGCAGTTTCGGACCACACACAGATACGCAGTATTTT. Protein sequence: CASSFGPHTDTQYF.

The gene calls are TRBV7-6 and TRBJ2-7; TRBD2 matches at 10 bases. Germline loops: CDR1 SGHVS, CDR2 FNYEAQ. This CDR3 is built from 14 residues. V gave up 4 bases and J gave up 2 bases; unmatched junction bases: 2. The CDR3 loop reads CASSSLAGAYEQYF. The CDR3 DNA reads as TGTGCCAGCAGCTCGCTAGCGGGAGCCTACGAGCAGTACTTC.

Written as DNA, the CDR3 is TGTGCCAGCAGTTACGAGGGGGTAAGCGAGCAGTACTTC. Translation gives CASSYEGVSEQYF. The genes are TRBV6-5 and TRBJ2-7; D is perhaps TRBD1 (6 bases). From germline, CDR1 is MNHEY and CDR2 SVGAGI. V was pared by 2 bases and J by 6 bases, with 11 bases between. This CDR3 region has 13 residues.